This is a list of T cell receptor beta chains from one sample in a study of shared clonotypes between healthy human individuals. Sequencing used immunoSEQ multiplex PCR; TCRdb keeps in-frame clones, though not all of them. The repertoire holds some 1,400,000 clones, with roughly 96% as singletons. Sequences were obtained from naive CD4+ T cells sorted from blood. All receptors come from a man aged 30-40 years in good health. Each CDR3 is given with its conserved first and last residue. Each record gives: clone size, J gene, D gene, V gene, CDR3 protein, CDR3 DNA. The D gene is left open where the match is weak. Not all rows give a size; the values are once, few, many and, for expanded clones, a class.

clone size: .
J gene: TRBJ2-6
D gene: .
V gene: TRBV12-1
CDR3 protein: CASSSLTGEFVLTF
CDR3 DNA: TGTGCCAGCAGCTCCCTGACAGGGGAGTTCGTCCTGACTTTC

clone size: .
J gene: TRBJ2-7
D gene: .
V gene: TRBV27
CDR3 protein: CASSKGFGYEQYF
CDR3 DNA: TGTGCCAGCAGCAAGGGTTTCGGCTACGAGCAGTACTTC

clone size: .
J gene: TRBJ2-1
D gene: .
V gene: TRBV10-1
CDR3 protein: CASSERGGRNNEQFF
CDR3 DNA: TGCGCCAGCAGTGAGCGGGGAGGAAGGAACAATGAGCAGTTCTTC

clone size: .
J gene: TRBJ2-5
D gene: .
V gene: TRBV5-4
CDR3 protein: CASSFLGWRSQETQYF
CDR3 DNA: TGTGCCAGCAGCTTTCTCGGGTGGCGGTCCCAAGAGACCCAGTACTTC

clone size: .
J gene: TRBJ1-2
D gene: .
V gene: TRBV28
CDR3 protein: CASSSSGRAANYGYTF
CDR3 DNA: TGTGCCAGCAGTTCGTCCGGGAGGGCTGCGAACTATGGCTACACCTTC

clone size: .
J gene: TRBJ1-2
D gene: .
V gene: TRBV9
CDR3 protein: CAREGWVVPTTNYGYTF
CDR3 DNA: TGTGCCAGAGAAGGGTGGGTCGTTCCGACTACTAACTATGGCTACACCTTC

clone size: .
J gene: TRBJ2-1
D gene: TRBD1
V gene: TRBV6-5
CDR3 protein: CASSYSPGQGGEQFF
CDR3 DNA: TGTGCCAGCAGTTACTCGCCGGGACAGGGTGGTGAGCAGTTCTTC

clone size: .
J gene: TRBJ1-3
D gene: TRBD1
V gene: TRBV7-9
CDR3 protein: CASSPRTGLSSGNTIYF
CDR3 DNA: TGTGCCAGCAGCCCACGGACAGGACTAAGCTCTGGAAACACCATATATTTT

clone size: .
J gene: TRBJ2-7
D gene: .
V gene: TRBV6-1
CDR3 protein: CASSVKTPTYEQYF
CDR3 DNA: TGTGCCAGCAGTGTTAAGACACCGACGTACGAGCAGTACTTC

clone size: .
J gene: TRBJ1-5
D gene: .
V gene: TRBV7-8
CDR3 protein: CASSLDTGTQFVRKPQHF
CDR3 DNA: TGTGCCAGCAGCTTAGATACCGGGACACAATTTGTAAGAAAGCCCCAGCATTTT

clone size: .
J gene: TRBJ2-5
D gene: TRBD2
V gene: TRBV5-4
CDR3 protein: CASSRGTSGTQETQYF
CDR3 DNA: TGTGCCAGCAGCAGGGGGACTAGCGGGACTCAAGAGACCCAGTACTTC

clone size: .
J gene: TRBJ2-7
D gene: .
V gene: TRBV6-5
CDR3 protein: CASSYRGEYEQYF
CDR3 DNA: TGTGCCAGCAGTTACAGGGGGGAGTACGAGCAGTACTTC

clone size: .
J gene: TRBJ2-1
D gene: TRBD2
V gene: TRBV5-1
CDR3 protein: CASSLRTSSYNEQFF
CDR3 DNA: TGCGCCAGCAGCTTAAGGACTAGCTCCTACAATGAGCAGTTCTTC

clone size: .
J gene: TRBJ2-1
D gene: TRBD2
V gene: TRBV2
CDR3 protein: CASIWTSGKNYNEQFF
CDR3 DNA: TGTGCCAGCATCTGGACTAGCGGGAAAAACTACAATGAGCAGTTCTTC

clone size: .
J gene: TRBJ2-5
D gene: TRBD1
V gene: TRBV7-2
CDR3 protein: CASSPSPWDSQETQYF
CDR3 DNA: TGTGCCAGCAGCCCGAGTCCGTGGGACAGTCAAGAGACCCAGTACTTC

clone size: .
J gene: TRBJ2-1
D gene: .
V gene: TRBV15
CDR3 protein: CATSREARNEQFF
CDR3 DNA: TGTGCCACCAGCAGAGAGGCCCGAAATGAGCAGTTCTTC

clone size: .
J gene: TRBJ2-3
D gene: .
V gene: TRBV5-1
CDR3 protein: CASSQGPHGTDTQYF
CDR3 DNA: TGCGCCAGCAGCCAGGGACCGCACGGCACAGATACGCAGTATTTT

clone size: .
J gene: TRBJ2-5
D gene: TRBD2
V gene: TRBV10-2
CDR3 protein: CASSVAGRALETQYF
CDR3 DNA: TGCGCCAGCAGTGTGGCCGGGAGGGCCTTAGAGACCCAGTACTTC

clone size: .
J gene: TRBJ2-1
D gene: TRBD2
V gene: TRBV28
CDR3 protein: CASRYGLAINEQFF
CDR3 DNA: TGTGCCAGCAGATACGGACTAGCGATCAATGAGCAGTTCTTC

clone size: .
J gene: TRBJ2-1
D gene: TRBD2
V gene: TRBV6-4
CDR3 protein: CASSVSGTSSYNEQFF
CDR3 DNA: TGTGCCAGCAGTGTATCCGGGACTAGCTCCTACAATGAGCAGTTCTTC

clone size: .
J gene: TRBJ2-3
D gene: TRBD2
V gene: TRBV11-2
CDR3 protein: CASSFRTSGRGDTQYF
CDR3 DNA: TGTGCCAGCAGCTTTCGGACTAGCGGGAGAGGGGATACGCAGTATTTT

clone size: few
J gene: TRBJ2-1
D gene: .
V gene: TRBV28
CDR3 protein: CASSLRSAKEFF
CDR3 DNA: TGTGCCAGCAGTTTAAGGTCGGCTAAGGAGTTCTTC

clone size: .
J gene: TRBJ2-2
D gene: .
V gene: TRBV15
CDR3 protein: CATSRDLGVENTGELFF
CDR3 DNA: TGTGCCACCAGCAGAGATCTCGGGGTCGAAAACACCGGGGAGCTGTTTTTT